Below, 6 T cell receptor beta chains from the same sample are listed, as sequenced in a study of blood T cell repertoires in COVID-19. The data were produced by immunoSEQ multiplex PCR, yet TCRdb's version contains in-frame clones alone and is incomplete. The repertoire consists of around 300,000 clones, with approximately 90% occurring once and the leading ten covering around 2%. The sequenced material came from PBMCs or T cells enriched from blood (not recorded which). The receptor set was obtained from a woman aged 55-75 years in a cohort exposed to, infected with or recovered from COVID-19 (not recorded which).

This clone has just one count. This chain links TRBV4-1 with TRBJ2-1; TRBD2 aligns across 9 bases. Unmatched junction bases numbered 9, after V lost 4 bases and J lost 5 bases. CDR3 length equals 16 residues. Germline values: CDR1 MGHRA, CDR2 YSYEKL. The CDR3 loop is CASSRVKTSGNNEQFF. The CDR3 nucleotides are TGCGCCAGCAGCCGAGTTAAGACTAGCGGAAACAATGAGCAGTTCTTC.

The rearrangement uses TRBV15 and TRBJ2-7; tentative D call: TRBD2 (6 bases). The CDR3 totals 15 residues. Trimming left V 4 bases short and J 6 bases short, with 19 bases between. The germline gives CDR1 LNHNV, CDR2 YYDKDF (reference sequence). The CDR3 DNA follows: TGTGCCACCAGCATCTCGGGACTTCATTCATCCGAGCAGTACTTC. The encoded protein is CATSISGLHSSEQYF. The complete variable domain, with remaining parts taken from reference TRBV15 and TRBJ2-7, reads DAMVIQNPRYQVTQFGKPVTLSCSQTLNHNVMYWYQQKSSQAPKLLFHYYDKDFNNEADTPDNFQSRRPNTSFCFLDIRSPGLGDTAMYLCATSISGLHSSEQYFGPGTRLTVT.

This clone was detected once. The chain combines TRBV2 with TRBJ1-5; D gene ambiguous. Germline values: CDR1 SNHLY, CDR2 FYNNEI. Trimming removed 4 bases at V and 6 bases at J, with 16 bases between. The CDR3 is 15 residues long. CDR3 sequence (DNA): TGTGCCAGCAGTGCGGTTGGGTTCTCGGGTCAGCCCCAGCATTTT. It is translated as CASSAVGFSGQPQHF.

The chain joins TRBV30 to TRBJ2-1, with 12 positions matching TRBD2. The CDR3 spans 17 residues. With 2 bases clipped from V and 0 bases from J, the junction kept 5 bases outside the gene matches. The germline V gene has CDR1 GTSNPN and CDR2 SVGIG (reference sequence). The chain's CDR3 is CAWSHGTSGYSYNEQFF. The CDR3 region has the DNA TGTGCCTGGAGTCATGGGACTAGCGGGTACTCCTACAATGAGCAGTTCTTC.

The chain carries TRBV2 and TRBJ1-5, with D maybe TRBD1 (5 bases). Germline V CDR1 and CDR2: SNHLY, FYNNEI. The CDR3 loop spans 14 amino acids. Trimming pared 4 bases from V and 11 bases from J, leaving 18 bases between. The CDR3 nucleotides are TGTGCCAGCAGTGGCGGGAGGGAGGGGAAGTCCCAGCATTTT. Amino acid sequence: CASSGGREGKSQHF.

This rearrangement joins TRBV28 to TRBJ1-2; D not certain. The CDR3 spans 14 residues. CDR1 MDHEN and CDR2 SYDVKM come from the germline V gene. With 2 bases removed from V and 8 bases from J, the gap between germline ends came to 15 bases. CDR3: CASSLIGGRGGYTF. The DNA of the CDR3 is TGTGCCAGCAGTTTAATCGGAGGGAGAGGGGGCTACACCTTC.